This T cell receptor (beta chain) originates from a study of regulatory T cells in long-lasting Graves disease. TCR beta libraries were built with iRepertoire HTBI primers and Arm-PCR of CDR3 regions. TCRdb re-analysed the multiplex PCR reads in MiXCR, keeping a single row per CDR3 protein. Of around 500,000 distinct CDR3 sequences listed, roughly 13% are singletons. The CDR3 is made up of 15 amino acids. Germline CDR1 reads LGHDT; CDR2 reads YNNKEL (reference sequence). Trimming took off 3 bases at V and 1 base at J, with 12 bases between the two ends. Study-wide findings and caveats: Persistent disease favored TRBV28, TRBJ1-2 and TRBJ2-5. New patients shared 970 or so public clonotypes, and persistent patients shared more, with under 3,000.

The time point: newly diagnosed GD, antithyroid drugs for less than 3 months. With RNA extracted from PBMCs as input, the TCR library was made. This clonotype came up a few times. The antigen is unknown. A further study also used this sample, focusing on T cells in Graves' hyperthyroidism and ophthalmopathy.

The material was peripheral blood mononuclear cells (PBMCs), obtained at new diagnosis, from a patient treated with antithyroid drugs. This clonotype originated in a man aged 25-40 years with Graves disease. This sequence joins TRBV3-1 and TRBJ1-1; the D is unclear. The CDR3 sequence is CASSHLRSGNTEAFF. The CDR3 bases are TGTGCCAGCAGCCACTTACGAAGTGGGAACACTGAAGCTTTCTTT.